This TCR beta chain was sequenced during a study of blood T cell repertoires in COVID-19. Generated by immunoSEQ multiplex PCR, the TCRdb table keeps only in-frame clones and is missing some. The table records approximately 250,000 clones, 75% to 90% of them present only once. The sequencing input was peripheral blood. This TCR was sampled from a human donor in a cohort sampled during active COVID-19.

In DNA, the CDR3 is TGTGCCAGCAGTTACTCGATGTCCAGAAGCTCCTACGAGCAGTACTTC. It codes for CASSYSMSRSSYEQYF. V usage is TRBV6-5 and J usage is TRBJ2-7; D gene ambiguous. The ends were cut back, 0 bases at V and 0 bases at J, with 12 bases in the middle. The germline V gene encodes CDR1 MNHEY and CDR2 SVGAGI. This CDR3 contains 16 residues.